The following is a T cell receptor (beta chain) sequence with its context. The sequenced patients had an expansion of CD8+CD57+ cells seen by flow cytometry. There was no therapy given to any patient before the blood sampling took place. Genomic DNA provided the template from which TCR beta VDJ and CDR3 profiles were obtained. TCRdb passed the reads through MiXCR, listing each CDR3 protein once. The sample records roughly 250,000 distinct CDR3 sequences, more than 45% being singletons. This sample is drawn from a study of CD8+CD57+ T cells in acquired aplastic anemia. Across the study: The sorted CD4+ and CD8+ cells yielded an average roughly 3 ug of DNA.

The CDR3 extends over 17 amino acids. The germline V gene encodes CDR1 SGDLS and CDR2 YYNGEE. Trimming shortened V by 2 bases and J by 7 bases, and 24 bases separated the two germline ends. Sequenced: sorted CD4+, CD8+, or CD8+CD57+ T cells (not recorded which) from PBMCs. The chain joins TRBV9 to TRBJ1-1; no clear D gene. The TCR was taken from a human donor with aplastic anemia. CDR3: CASSVGRSGSVDNEAFF. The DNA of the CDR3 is TGTGCCAGCAGCGTCGGAAGGTCCGGTAGTGTAGACAATGAAGCTTTCTTT.